This TCR beta chain was sequenced for a study of response to subunit inactivated influenza vaccine. TCRdb reprocessed the RT-PCR reads via MiXCR and lists one record per CDR3 protein. The table includes just over 300,000 distinct CDR3 sequences, 20% to 25% detected once. There are a few counts of this clonotype. Here the sequenced sample was PBMCs from blood, taken about 19 months after vaccination. The source of this sequence is a man in his fifties or sixties who received an inactivated influenza vaccine.

The CDR3 sequence is CASSLDRGQVAKNIQYF. As DNA, the CDR3 is TGTGCCAGCAGCTTAGATCGCGGTCAAGTAGCCAAAAACATTCAGTACTTC. The chain has TRBV11-2 and TRBJ2-4, with no clear D. The CDR3 consists of 17 residues. Trimming removed 0 bases at V and 0 bases at J, with 12 bases between. CDR1 and CDR2 from the germline V gene are SGHAT and FQNNGV.